What follows is one T cell receptor (beta chain) and its context. Its target is unknown. This record belongs to a study of B cell selection in AIRE deficiency. Overall study results and limits: Patient Tconv and Treg cells showed healthy-like TCRBV usage, CDR3 length, diversity. Only TCRbeta was sequenced; around 39% of shared healthy Treg sequences appeared in Tconv. Of some 4,000 shared Treg TCRbeta sequences, over 25% were healthy-only, more than 7.5% patient-only. Shared Treg sequences were biased toward short CDR3s with few non-templated nucleotide insertions.

V lost 1 base, J lost 1 base, and 6 bases lay in between. The germline V gene encodes CDR1 SGHDT and CDR2 YYEEEE. This CDR3 has 15 residues. Only in-frame clones appear in the TCRdb table, and some are missing; sequencing was by immunoSEQ multiplex PCR. The sample shows about 18,000 clones, under 95% of them seen only once. The regulatory T cell sort gate was CD4+CD25hiCD127low/negative. The TCR originated in a human donor in good health. Sequenced: CD4+CD25+ Tregs sorted from PBMCs. The genes are TRBV5-6 and TRBJ1-6; D unclear. This CDR3 is CASSLRGSYNSPLHF. CDR3 nucleotides: TGTGCCAGCAGCTTGCGAGGGTCCTATAATTCACCCCTCCACTTT.